This TCR beta chain was identified in a study of OX40 agonist ivuxolimab in advanced cancers. Study as a whole: Males comprised approximately 81% of the group, whose mean age was approximately 62 years (range roughly 20 to 90).

Study outcomes and limitations: Clones of CD4+ and CD8+ blood T cells grew by week 6 at doses of 0.1 to 3.0 mg/kg.

Only in-frame clones appear in the TCRdb table, and some are missing; sequencing was by immunoSEQ multiplex PCR. The sample shows roughly 70,000 clones, 80% to 85% of them seen only once. Comment on this clone: Its target is not known.

The CDR3 has 12 residues. V gave up 4 bases and J gave up 1 base, with 6 bases separating them. CDR1 and CDR2 from the germline V gene are SGHDT and YYEEEE. The specimen was CD4+ or CD8+ T cells sorted from blood, collected in a trial of the OX40 agonist ivuxolimab. V is TRBV5-6 and J is TRBJ2-7; D is uncertain. This TCR was recovered from an adult with an advanced solid tumor such as melanoma, head and neck, liver or kidney cancer. The CDR3, as DNA: TGTGCCAGCAGCGACTGGTCCTACGAGCAGTACTTC. Its protein is CASSDWSYEQYF. The full variable domain, with the rest looked up from reference TRBV5-6 and TRBJ2-7, is DAGVTQSPTHLIKTRGQQVTLRCSPKSGHDTVSWYQQALGQGPQFIFQYYEEEERQRGNFPDRFSGHQFPNYSSELNVNALLLGDSALYLCASSDWSYEQYFGPGTRLTVT.